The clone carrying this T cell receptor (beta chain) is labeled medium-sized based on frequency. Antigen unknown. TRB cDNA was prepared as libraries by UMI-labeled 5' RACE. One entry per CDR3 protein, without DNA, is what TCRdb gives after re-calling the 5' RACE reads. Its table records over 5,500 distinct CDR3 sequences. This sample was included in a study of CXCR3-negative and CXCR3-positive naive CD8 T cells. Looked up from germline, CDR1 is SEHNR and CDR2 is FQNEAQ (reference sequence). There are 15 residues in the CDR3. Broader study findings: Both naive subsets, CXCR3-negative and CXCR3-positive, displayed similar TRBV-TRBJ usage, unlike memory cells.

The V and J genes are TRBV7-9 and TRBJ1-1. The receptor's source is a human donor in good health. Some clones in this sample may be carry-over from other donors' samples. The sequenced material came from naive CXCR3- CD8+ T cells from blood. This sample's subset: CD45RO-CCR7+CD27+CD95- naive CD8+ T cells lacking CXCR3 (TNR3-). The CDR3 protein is CASSLNREKVAEAFF. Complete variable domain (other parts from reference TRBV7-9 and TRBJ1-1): DTGVSQNPRHKITKRGQNVTFRCDPISEHNRLYWYRQTLGQGPEFLTYFQNEAQLEKSRLLSDRFSAERPKGSFSTLEIQRTEQGDSAMYLCASSLNREKVAEAFFGQGTRLTVV.